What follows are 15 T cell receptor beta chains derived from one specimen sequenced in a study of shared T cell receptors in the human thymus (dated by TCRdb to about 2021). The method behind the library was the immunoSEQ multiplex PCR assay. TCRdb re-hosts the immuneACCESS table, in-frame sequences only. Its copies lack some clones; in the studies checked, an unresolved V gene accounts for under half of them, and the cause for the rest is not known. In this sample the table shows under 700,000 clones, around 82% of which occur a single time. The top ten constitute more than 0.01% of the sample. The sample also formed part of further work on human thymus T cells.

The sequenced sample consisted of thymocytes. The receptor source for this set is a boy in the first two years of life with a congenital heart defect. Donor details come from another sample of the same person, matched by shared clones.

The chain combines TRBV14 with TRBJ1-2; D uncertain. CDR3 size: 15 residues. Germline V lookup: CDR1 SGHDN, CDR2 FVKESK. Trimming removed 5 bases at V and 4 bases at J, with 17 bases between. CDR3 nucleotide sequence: TGTGCCAGCAGCGTACATCCCCGTAACGCCTATGGCTACACCTTC. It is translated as CASSVHPRNAYGYTF.

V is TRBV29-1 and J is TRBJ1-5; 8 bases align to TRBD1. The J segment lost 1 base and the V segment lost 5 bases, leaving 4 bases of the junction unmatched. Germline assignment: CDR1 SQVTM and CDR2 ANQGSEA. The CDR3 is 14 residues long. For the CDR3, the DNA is TGCAGCGTTTCGGACAGGGTGAGCAATCAGCCCCAGCATTTT. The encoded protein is CSVSDRVSNQPQHF. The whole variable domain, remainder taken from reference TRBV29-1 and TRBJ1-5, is SAVISQKPSRDICQRGTSLTIQCQVDSQVTMMFWYRQQPGQSLTLIATANQGSEATYESGFVIDKFPISRPNLTFSTLTVSNMSPEDSSIYLCSVSDRVSNQPQHFGDGTRLSIL.

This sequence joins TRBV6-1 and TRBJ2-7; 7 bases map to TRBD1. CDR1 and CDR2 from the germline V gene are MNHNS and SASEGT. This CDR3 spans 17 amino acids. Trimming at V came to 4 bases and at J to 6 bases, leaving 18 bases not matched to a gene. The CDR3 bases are TGTGCCAGCAGTGCGACAGAGGGGGCGACACCGCCCCTCGAGCAGTACTTC. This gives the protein CASSATEGATPPLEQYF.

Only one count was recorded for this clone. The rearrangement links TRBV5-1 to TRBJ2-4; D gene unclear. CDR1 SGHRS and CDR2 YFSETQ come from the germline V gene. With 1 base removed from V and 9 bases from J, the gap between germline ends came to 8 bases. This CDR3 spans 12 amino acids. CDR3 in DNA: TGCGCCAGCAGCTTGTTCGGTCTCATTCAGTACTTC. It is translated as CASSLFGLIQYF.

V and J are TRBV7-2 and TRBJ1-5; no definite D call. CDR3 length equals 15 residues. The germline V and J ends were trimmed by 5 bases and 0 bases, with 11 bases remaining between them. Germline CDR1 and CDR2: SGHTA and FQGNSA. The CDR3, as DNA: TGTGCCAGCAGCCTTCCTCGGGATAGCAATCAGCCCCAGCATTTT. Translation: CASSLPRDSNQPQHF.

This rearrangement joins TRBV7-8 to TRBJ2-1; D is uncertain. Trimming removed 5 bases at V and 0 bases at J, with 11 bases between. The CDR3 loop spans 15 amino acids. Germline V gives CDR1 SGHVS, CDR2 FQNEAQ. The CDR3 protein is CASSITEISYNEQFF. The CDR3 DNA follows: TGTGCCAGCAGCATTACAGAGATCTCCTACAATGAGCAGTTCTTC.

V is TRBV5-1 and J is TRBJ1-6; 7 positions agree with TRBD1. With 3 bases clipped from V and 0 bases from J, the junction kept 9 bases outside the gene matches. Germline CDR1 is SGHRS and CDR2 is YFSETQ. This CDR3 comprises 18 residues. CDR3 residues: CASSSGATGSSYNSPLHF. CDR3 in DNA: TGCGCCAGCAGCTCCGGTGCGACAGGGAGCTCCTATAATTCACCCCTCCACTTT.

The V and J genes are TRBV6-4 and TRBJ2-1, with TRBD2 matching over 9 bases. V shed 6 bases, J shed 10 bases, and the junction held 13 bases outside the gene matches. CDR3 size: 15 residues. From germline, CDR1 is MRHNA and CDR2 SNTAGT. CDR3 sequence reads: CASRRLAERSLEQFF. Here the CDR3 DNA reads TGTGCCAGCAGAAGACTAGCGGAACGGAGCTTAGAGCAGTTCTTC.

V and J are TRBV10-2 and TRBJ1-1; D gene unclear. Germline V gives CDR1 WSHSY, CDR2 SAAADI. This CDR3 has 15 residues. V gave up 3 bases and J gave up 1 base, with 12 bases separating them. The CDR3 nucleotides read TGCGCCAGCAGTGATGGCCGAACCACGAACACTGAAGCTTTCTTT. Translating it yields CASSDGRTTNTEAFF.

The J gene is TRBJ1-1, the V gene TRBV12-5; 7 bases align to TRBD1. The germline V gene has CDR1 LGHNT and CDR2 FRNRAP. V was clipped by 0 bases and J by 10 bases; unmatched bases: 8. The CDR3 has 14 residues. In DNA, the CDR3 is TGTGCTAGTGGTTTGGTGCCAGGGGGAAGGAGAGCTTTCTTT. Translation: CASGLVPGGRRAFF.

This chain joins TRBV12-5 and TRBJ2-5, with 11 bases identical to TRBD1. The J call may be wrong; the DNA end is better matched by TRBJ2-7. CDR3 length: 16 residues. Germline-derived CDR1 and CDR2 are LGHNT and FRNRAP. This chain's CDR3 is CASGIQGTGGPYEQYF. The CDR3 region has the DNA TGTGCTAGTGGTATCCAGGGGACAGGGGGACCCTACGAGCAGTACTTC.

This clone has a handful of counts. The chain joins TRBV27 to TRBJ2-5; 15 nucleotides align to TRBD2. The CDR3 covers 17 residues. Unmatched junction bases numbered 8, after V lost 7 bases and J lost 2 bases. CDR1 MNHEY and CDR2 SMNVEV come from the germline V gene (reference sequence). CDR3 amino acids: CASKVGTSGRSQETQYF. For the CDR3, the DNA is TGTGCCAGCAAAGTTGGGACTAGCGGGAGGTCTCAAGAGACCCAGTACTTC.

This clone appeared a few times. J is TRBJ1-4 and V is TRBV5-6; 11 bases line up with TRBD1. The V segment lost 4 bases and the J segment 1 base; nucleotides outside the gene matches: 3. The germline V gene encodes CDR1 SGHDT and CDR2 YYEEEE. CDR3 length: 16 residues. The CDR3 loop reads CASSLGQGETNEKLFF. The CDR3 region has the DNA TGTGCCAGCAGCCTGGGACAGGGGGAAACTAATGAAAAACTGTTTTTT.

CDR3 residues: CASSYSHKGVNYGYTF. The DNA of the CDR3 is TGTGCCAGCAGTTACTCGCATAAGGGGGTTAACTATGGCTACACCTTC. The V call is TRBV6-5, the J call TRBJ1-2, with D perhaps matching TRBD1 (6 bases). The germline V gene has CDR1 MNHEY and CDR2 SVGAGI. The CDR3 sequence is 16 residues long. Trimming stripped 0 bases from V and 1 base from J, with 12 bases between.

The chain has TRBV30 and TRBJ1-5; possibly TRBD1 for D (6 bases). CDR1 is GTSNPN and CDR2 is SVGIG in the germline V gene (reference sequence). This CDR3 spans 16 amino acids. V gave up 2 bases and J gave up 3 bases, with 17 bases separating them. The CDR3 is CAWSPQGRAPNQPQHF. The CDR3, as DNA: TGTGCCTGGAGTCCCCAGGGGCGGGCACCCAATCAGCCCCAGCATTTT.